The source of this TCR beta chain is a study of T cell responses to AZD1222 COVID-19 vaccine. Study-level points and caveats: In a largely white British group with more females than males, clonal diversity was possibly underestimated.

Regarding this clone: Its antigen is still unknown.

CDR1 is MNHEY, CDR2 SVGAGI, per germline. The CDR3 is made up of 15 amino acids. The ends were cut back, 8 bases at V and 2 bases at J, with 16 bases in the middle. The assay was immunoSEQ multiplex PCR, and TCRdb's table has in-frame clones only and misses some. The sample lists 55,000 to 65,000 clones, approximately 88% occurring once. The specimen comprised peripheral blood, sampled on day 0 of AZD1222 vaccination. This chain uses TRBV6-5 with TRBJ2-1, with D possibly being TRBD2 (6 bases). The sequence came from an adult in good health. The DNA of the CDR3 is TGTGCCAGCCTCCAACCGGGAGTACCCTACAATGAGCAGTTCTTC. It translates to CASLQPGVPYNEQFF.